The next 20 T cell receptor beta chains were all read from a single sample in a study of blood T cell repertoires in COVID-19. Some clones are missing from TCRdb's copy, which holds only in-frame ones; the method was immunoSEQ multiplex PCR. Here the sample spans tens of thousands of clones, 90% being singletons. The sequencing input was peripheral blood. Receptors originate from a man between 45 and 60 years old with acute or convalescent COVID-19.

The CDR3 DNA reads as TGTGCCAGCAGGGACAGGGAGTACCTCAATCAGCCCCAGCATTTT. This codes for CASRDREYLNQPQHF. The chain carries TRBV6-1 and TRBJ1-5, with TRBD1 identical over 8 bases. This CDR3 is built from 15 residues. CDR1 is MNHNS and CDR2 is SASEGT in the germline V gene. V was clipped by 6 bases and J by 3 bases; unmatched bases: 7.

The V and J genes are TRBV12-3 or TRBV12-4 and TRBJ1-2, with D unresolved. CDR3 length: 13 residues. Trimming took 4 bases from V and 1 from J, leaving 7 bases between them. The CDR3 here is CASSWSLNYGYTF. For the CDR3, the DNA is TGTGCCAGCAGTTGGTCACTTAACTATGGCTACACCTTC.

The chain combines TRBV6-1 with TRBJ1-4; no clear D. The V gene's germline CDR1 is MNHNS and CDR2 SASEGT. V was cut by 2 bases and J by 5 bases, with 18 bases left in between. The CDR3 is 17 amino acids. The CDR3 bases are TGTGCCAGCAGTGAAAGGAGTTCCCCGGGGAAGAATGAAAAACTGTTTTTT. Its translation is CASSERSSPGKNEKLFF.

V usage is TRBV24-1 and J usage is TRBJ2-7; TRBD1 aligns across 7 bases. V gave up 7 bases and J gave up 3 bases; unmatched junction bases: 14. CDR3 length equals 16 residues. CDR1 is KGHDR, CDR2 SFDVKD, per germline. The CDR3 reads CATSHIRPTGNYEQYF. CDR3 in DNA: TGTGCCACCAGCCACATAAGACCGACAGGGAACTACGAGCAGTACTTC.

The table lists this clone with a count of one. The J gene is TRBJ2-7, the V gene TRBV19; TRBD1 agrees at 8 bases. CDR3 length equals 13 residues. V lost 5 bases and J lost 9; bases outside the gene matches: 9. Germline V gene sequence: CDR1 LNHDA, CDR2 SQIVND (reference sequence). The CDR3 DNA reads as TGTGCCAGTAGTTCGAACCAGGGGGCCGGGCAGTACTTC. Translating gives CASSSNQGAGQYF. The full variable domain, rest sourced from reference TRBV19 and TRBJ2-7, is DGGITQSPKYLFRKEGQNVTLSCEQNLNHDAMYWYRQDPGQGLRLIYYSQIVNDFQKGDIAEGYSVSREKKESFPLTVTSAQKNPTAFYLCASSSNQGAGQYFGPGTRLTVT.

A remark on this clone: This same CDR3 is encoded by further DNA sequences in the sample. Written as DNA, the CDR3 is TGTGCCAGCAGCCAAGGGCAGGATAGCAATCAGCCCCAGCATTTT. Residues: CASSQGQDSNQPQHF. This rearrangement joins TRBV3-1 (or the pseudogene TRBV3-2) to TRBJ1-5; D is ambiguous. The V gene's germline CDR1 is LGHDT and CDR2 YNNKEL (reference sequence). Trimming removed 1 base at V and 0 bases at J, with 7 bases between. The CDR3 runs to 15 residues.

The chain recombines TRBV7-8 with TRBJ2-7; 10 bases are a match to TRBD2. Germline V CDR1 and CDR2: SGHVS, FQNEAQ. V shed 5 bases, J shed 2 bases, and the junction held 6 bases outside the gene matches. CDR3 length: 15 residues. CDR3 amino acids: CASSQGLAPTYEQYF. CDR3 nucleotide sequence: TGTGCCAGCAGCCAGGGACTAGCGCCTACCTACGAGCAGTACTTC. The whole variable domain, remainder taken from reference TRBV7-8 and TRBJ2-7, is GAGVSQSPRYKVAKRGQDVALRCDPISGHVSLFWYQQALGQGPEFLTYFQNEAQLDKSGLPSDRFFAERPEGSVSTLKIQRTQQEDSAVYLCASSQGLAPTYEQYFGPGTRLTVT.

The table lists this clone with a count of one. This sequence joins TRBV7-7 and TRBJ2-5; D might be TRBD1 (6 bases). V was cut by 5 bases and J by 4 bases, with 17 bases left in between. CDR1 and CDR2 from the germline V gene are SSHAT and FNYEAQ (reference sequence). The CDR3 runs to 15 residues. This CDR3 reads CASSPGPTGGETQYF. For the CDR3, the DNA is TGTGCCAGCAGCCCCGGGCCGACAGGTGGAGAGACCCAGTACTTC.

The sample holds one count of this clone. The chain combines TRBV21-1 with TRBJ1-3; the table's D call TRBD1 went unverified against the DNA. TRBV21-1 is tagged as a pseudogene. This CDR3 comprises 15 residues. The CDR3 DNA reads as TGTGCCAGGAGGGGGACAGGGAAATCTGGAAACACCATATATTTT. Its protein is CARRGTGKSGNTIYF.

V usage is TRBV18 and J usage is TRBJ1-2, with 8 positions matching TRBD1. This CDR3 is 17 amino acids long. The germline V gene encodes CDR1 KGHSH and CDR2 LQKENI. V lost 1 base to trimming and J lost 4 bases; unmatched junction nucleotides: 11. CDR3 residues: CASSPQRTGKRGYGYTF. As DNA, the CDR3 is TGTGCCAGCTCACCACAAAGGACAGGGAAGAGGGGCTATGGCTACACCTTC.

The J gene is TRBJ2-1, the V gene TRBV12-5, with TRBD2 identical over 9 bases. The ends lost 7 bases at V and 8 bases at J; junction bases unmatched: 12. The CDR3 has 15 residues. Germline CDR1 is LGHNT and CDR2 is FRNRAP. CDR3 sequence (DNA): TGTGCTAGTGCCTATGGAGGCGGGGGGGCGGATGAGCAGTTCTTC. Translating gives CASAYGGGGADEQFF.

The V gene is TRBV24-1, the J gene TRBJ1-2; no clear D. V was shortened by 4 bases and J by 5 bases, with 10 bases between the two germline ends. Looked up from germline, CDR1 is KGHDR and CDR2 is SFDVKD. The CDR3 has 13 residues. Here the CDR3 reads CATSDPYYYGYTF. The CDR3, as DNA: TGTGCCACCAGTGACCCTTATTATTATGGCTACACCTTC.

The genes are TRBV15 and TRBJ2-2, with 7 bases lining up with TRBD1. CDR1 is LNHNV, CDR2 YYDKDF, per germline (reference sequence). The CDR3 extends over 15 amino acids. V shed 3 bases and J 1 base; nucleotides not matched to a gene: 2. The CDR3 sequence: CATSRGQQNTGELFF. The DNA for the CDR3 is TGTGCCACCAGCAGGGGACAGCAGAACACCGGGGAGCTGTTTTTT.

The chain has TRBV27 and TRBJ1-1; 8 bases agree with TRBD1. The germline gives CDR1 MNHEY, CDR2 SMNVEV (reference sequence). Losses at the gene ends were 6 bases for V and 0 bases for J; bases not matched to a gene: 3. The CDR3 runs to 14 residues. The CDR3 here is CASRRTGMNTEAFF. CDR3 DNA sequence: TGTGCCAGCAGGCGGACAGGGATGAACACTGAAGCTTTCTTT.

This chain joins TRBV24-1 and TRBJ2-7, with D tentatively TRBD1 (6 bases). This CDR3 is built from 13 residues. CDR1 is KGHDR and CDR2 is SFDVKD in the germline V gene. V was pared by 2 bases and J by 6 bases, with 10 bases between. CDR3 loop: CATSDSDRSEQYF. CDR3 sequence (DNA): TGTGCCACCAGTGATTCCGACAGGTCCGAGCAGTACTTC.

The chain is built from TRBV14 and TRBJ2-3; perhaps TRBD2 as D (6 bases). This CDR3 has 14 residues. Per germline, CDR1 SGHDN and CDR2 FVKESK. V was pared by 2 bases and J by 6 bases, with 12 bases between. Here the CDR3 reads CASSQSGGLDTQYF. In DNA form, the CDR3 reads TGTGCCAGCAGCCAAAGCGGAGGGCTCGATACGCAGTATTTT.

The chain couples TRBV18 to TRBJ2-1; the match to TRBD1 covers 10 bases. The CDR3 totals 15 residues. Trimming removed 7 bases from V and 0 bases from J; junction bases left unmatched: 3. CDR1 KGHSH and CDR2 LQKENI come from the germline V gene. For the CDR3, the DNA is TGTGCCAGCTTAGACAGGGGGCGCTCCTACAATGAGCAGTTCTTC. As protein: CASLDRGRSYNEQFF.

V and J are TRBV19 and TRBJ1-2; a weak D match, TRBD1 (6 bases). Trimming left V 8 bases short and J 4 bases short, with 11 bases between. The CDR3 is made up of 12 amino acids. Per germline, CDR1 LNHDA and CDR2 SQIVND (reference sequence). CDR3 in amino acids: CASSTGRYGYTF. The CDR3 coding sequence is TGTGCCAGTTCAACAGGGCGCTATGGCTACACCTTC.

The CDR3 DNA sequence: TGTGCCAGCAGCTTAGGTCGGGGGGACACTGAAGCTTTCTTT. Protein: CASSLGRGDTEAFF. This chain joins TRBV11-3 and TRBJ1-1; D perhaps matches TRBD1 (5 bases). The CDR3 sequence is 14 residues long. The germline CDR1 and CDR2 sequences are SGHNT and YENEEA. Trimming stripped 1 base from V and 3 bases from J, with 9 bases between.

The chain combines TRBV7-9 with TRBJ2-7; 8 nucleotides match TRBD2. There are 15 residues in the CDR3. V trimming: 2 bases; J trimming: 5 bases; junction bases outside the gene matches: 8. Per the germline V gene, CDR1 is SEHNR and CDR2 is FQNEAQ (reference sequence). CDR3 amino acids: CASSLFREGKNEQYF. The CDR3, as DNA: TGTGCCAGCAGCTTATTCCGGGAGGGGAAGAACGAGCAGTACTTC.